A single TCR beta chain is shown here with its context. This clonotype was recorded at least ten times. Its cognate antigen has yet to be identified. The input lacks base qualities; no much larger clone sits a single base away. V gives up 4 bases and J gives up 9 bases, and the segment between their germline ends measures 12 bases. The germline V gene supplies CDR1 MDHEN and CDR2 SYDVKM. From its cysteine to its phenylalanine, the CDR3 spans 12 amino acids. Only the CDR3 portion is preserved as DNA: 36 bases, with reading frame beginning at the first base. This sample is part of a study of T cells in Graves' hyperthyroidism and ophthalmopathy (dated by TCRdb to the late 2010s). Regarding the research as a whole: Peripheral blood samples were taken at the time of initial diagnosis, prior to any treatment. A discovery cohort of about a hundred patients, 43 with Graves' ophthalmopathy and roughly 59 with stable Graves' hyperthyroidism, was used to find distinguishing TCR V-J signatures. An independent validation cohort of 18 to 20 hyperthyroidism patients and 17 patients who later progressed to ophthalmopathy tested prospective prediction of ophthalmopathy. The roughly 91 discovery patients were randomly split 7:3 into training and test sets. In addition, the study compared T-cell repertoires in thyroid tissue and in blood from six Graves' hyperthyroidism patients. After sampling, hyperthyroidism patients received methimazole starting at 30 mg daily, and ophthalmopathy patients received high-dose intravenous methylprednisolone. The paper reports TCR Vbeta CDR3 sequencing of roughly 140 peripheral blood samples: fewer than 50 ophthalmopathy, under 80 hyperthyroidism and approximately 17 progressor patients. General findings and caveats noted by the study authors: In validation, the model predicted progression to ophthalmopathy with over 65% sensitivity and 72% to 75% specificity, a median of about 6.7 months before onset. Ophthalmopathy was separated from stable hyperthyroidism by a 13 V-J signature model, with around 88% sensitivity and just over 81% specificity obtained in cross-validation and 80%/75% obtained in testing. No statistical method was used to set the sample size in advance, and investigators knew the group allocation. Most expanded thyroid clonotypes (frequency above 0.001) were also detected in blood, a finding suggesting that blood repertoires may reflect thyroid immune responses.

The TCR beta CDR3 regions were amplified from RNA transcripts. A first-round RT-PCR of the TCR CDR3 used the HTBI primer set with the Qiagen OneStep RT-PCR kit. Libraries were constructed in a second round of multiplex PCR, after which size selection and purification were carried out. Paired-end sequencing of the libraries was performed with 100 bp reads on an Illumina HiSeq2000. The original pipeline was this. Raw data were processed with SOAPnuke, discarding reads with adapters, uncalled bases, mean Phred below 15, or no exact constant-primer or identifier match. COPE v1.2.5 was used to merge the high-quality paired reads, and each unique nucleotide sequence was defined as a clonotype. MiTCR v1.1 was used to align the clonotypes against IMGT TRBV, TRBD and TRBJ reference segments. Analysis was restricted to V-J combinations with a frequency above 0.0001, which covered 99.2% of repertoires. The TCS score was defined as F50 (clonal expansion) divided by E x V (chaos), with BLOSUM62-based TCRdist calculated between CDR3 peptides within each V-J. Welch's t-statistics and random forest reduced 500 to 550 V-J features to roughly 13, which were used in a naive Bayes classifier (R e1071). The public sequencing data were trimmed at Q25 with fastp and processed into clonotypes with MiXCR by TCRdb, which kept only in-frame beta chains. Here each entry gathers all rows of one CDR3 protein and keeps the most common genes and DNA. The V and J calls and clone size come from TCRdb's table, not from the authors' own analysis. The sample table records hundreds of thousands of distinct CDR3 sequences; 15% to 19% of these occur just once. The ten largest clones add up to approximately 30% of the sample.

Hyperthyroidism patients were newly diagnosed, with disease duration under 2 months, and aged 18 to 65 years. The study excluded patients with uncontrolled infections, other autoimmune diseases, pregnancy or lactation. Diagnoses relied on clinical symptoms, serum thyroxine and TRAb, thyroid ultrasound and orbital computed tomography. For progressor patients, blood was drawn at the first diagnosis of hyperthyroidism, before any ophthalmopathy symptoms had appeared. Ficoll-Paque density gradient centrifugation was used to isolate PBMCs from under 11 ml of fresh peripheral blood. Progressor patients were first diagnosed with Graves' hyperthyroidism and then developed ophthalmopathy during follow-up. Total RNA was extracted with Trizol reagent, and quality was checked on an Agilent 2100 Bioanalyzer.

This receptor was obtained from a woman aged 18-30 years with Graves' hyperthyroidism that later progressed to Graves' ophthalmopathy. Sequences were obtained from blood. In this chain, TRBV28 is recombined with TRBJ1-1, with no D gene named confidently. The CDR3: CASSSRSRKAFF. The nucleotides are TGTGCCAGCAGTTCGCGTAGCAGGAAAGCTTTCTTT.